This T cell receptor beta chain was retrieved from a study of blood T cells in healthy people across ages. Whole-study findings and limits: Strong correlation existed between TCR beta diversity and naive T cell percentage. Observed TCR beta diversity per million T cells went down as age went up. This fall followed a roughly linear course with age.

Germline-derived CDR1 and CDR2 are LGHDT and YNNKEL (reference sequence). The CDR3 consists of 12 residues. V was cut by 4 bases and J by 5 bases, with 9 bases left in between. The authors drew 8 to 10 milliliters of peripheral blood from each donor. PCR was performed a second time for about 7 to 12 cycles using a sample-barcoded 5' primer and a J-beta primer mix. Carrying 12 random nucleotides, a template-switch adaptor labeled each individual cDNA molecule. TCRdb re-called the 5' RACE reads with MiXCR, one entry per CDR3 protein. This sample has roughly 1.4 million distinct CDR3 sequences, with 59% found just once. A word on this clonotype: Its matching antigen is unknown.

V is TRBV3-1 and J is TRBJ2-7; D perhaps matches TRBD2 (5 bases). This TCR derives from a man between 18 and 35 years old in good health. Sequencing used blood. CDR3 protein: CASSPYGDEQYF. In nucleotides, the CDR3 is TGTGCCAGCAGCCCGTACGGGGACGAGCAGTACTTC.